A selection of T cell receptor beta chains follows, all from one sample in a study of vaccination and CD4 T cells after COVID-19. Their cognate antigens are unknown. Each CDR3 protein is one row after TCRdb ran MiXCR on the PCR reads. The table includes about 20,000 distinct CDR3 sequences, about 60% detected once. Material for sequencing was CD4+ T cells from blood, cultured in vitro. The source is a human donor who had recovered from COVID-19. Each CDR3 is given with its conserved first and last residue. D genes are given only for firm matches. A row's size may be missing; if present it is once, few, many or a size class.

v_gene,d_gene,j_gene,abundance,CDR3aa,CDR3nt
TRBV2,NA,TRBJ2-1,few,CASSLQPYNEQFF,TGTGCCAGCAGCCTTCAACCCTACAATGAGCAGTTCTTC
TRBV20-1,NA,TRBJ1-1,NA,CSAPENTEAFF,TGCAGTGCTCCCGAGAACACTGAAGCTTTCTTT
TRBV20-1,NA,TRBJ1-2,few,CSASQQYPNYGYTF,TGCAGTGCTAGTCAACAGTATCCTAACTATGGCTACACCTTC
TRBV2,NA,TRBJ1-2,NA,CARSGRGLSNYGYTF,TGTGCCAGGAGTGGACGCGGGTTGTCAAACTATGGCTACACCTTC
TRBV25-1,TRBD2,TRBJ2-1,NA,CASSELAGGSYNEQFF,TGTGCCAGCAGCGAACTAGCGGGAGGTTCCTACAATGAGCAGTTCTTC
TRBV2,NA,TRBJ1-5,NA,CASSKVNSNQPQHF,TGTGCCAGCAGTAAGGTGAATAGCAATCAGCCCCAGCATTTT
TRBV5-8,NA,TRBJ1-2,NA,CASSWGEYYGYTF,TGTGCCAGCAGTTGGGGGGAGTACTATGGCTACACCTTC
TRBV10-2,NA,TRBJ2-3,NA,CASSDQQGRGDTQYF,TGCGCCAGCAGTGATCAACAGGGTCGGGGAGATACGCAGTATTTT
TRBV7-8,NA,TRBJ2-3,NA,CASRFTGTRTDTQYF,TGTGCCAGCAGGTTCACAGGGACTCGCACAGATACGCAGTATTTT
TRBV7-9,TRBD2,TRBJ2-3,NA,CASSSPGLAGGFTTTDTQYF,TGTGCCAGCAGCTCACCGGGACTAGCGGGAGGGTTCACGACCACAGATACGCAGTATTTT
TRBV20-1,NA,TRBJ2-3,NA,CSARSWGRTDTQYF,TGCAGTGCTAGAAGTTGGGGTAGAACAGATACGCAGTATTTT
TRBV24-1,TRBD1,TRBJ2-7,NA,CATSEPGQGSYEQYF,TGTGCCACCAGTGAACCGGGACAGGGGTCCTACGAGCAGTACTTC
TRBV11-3,NA,TRBJ2-5,few,CASSLDGTDGETQYF,TGTGCCAGCAGCTTAGATGGGACGGACGGGGAGACCCAGTACTTC
TRBV12-3/TRBV12-4,TRBD1,TRBJ1-2,NA,CASRPGTGDGYTF,TGTGCCAGCAGACCCGGGACAGGGGACGGCTACACCTTC
TRBV6-5,NA,TRBJ2-7,NA,CASSLEGSGYSYEQYF,TGTGCCAGCAGTTTGGAAGGGTCTGGTTACTCCTACGAGCAGTACTTC
TRBV3-1,TRBD1,TRBJ2-1,NA,CASGLWTGGNGEQFF,TGTGCCAGCGGACTGTGGACAGGGGGAAATGGTGAGCAGTTCTTC
TRBV7-9,NA,TRBJ2-3,NA,CASSRGGTDTQYF,TGTGCCAGCTCCAGGGGAGGGACAGATACGCAGTATTTT
TRBV21-1,NA,TRBJ1-4,once,CASSKSPERKLFF,TGTGCCAGCAGCAAATCGCCAGAGCGAAAACTGTTTTTT
TRBV6-1,NA,TRBJ2-5,NA,CASSEERSQYF,TGTGCCAGCAGTGAAGAACGCTCCCAGTACTTC
TRBV30,NA,TRBJ2-3,NA,CAWSRVGTQYF,TGTGCCTGGAGTAGGGTGGGGACGCAGTATTTT
TRBV7-2,TRBD2,TRBJ2-1,NA,CASSLRGGGTSGRRYNEQFF,TGTGCCAGCAGCTTAAGGGGGGGTGGGACTAGCGGGAGACGATACAATGAGCAGTTCTTC
TRBV28,NA,TRBJ1-5,NA,CASSPSQAPYQPQHF,TGTGCCAGCAGTCCCTCTCAGGCACCCTATCAGCCCCAGCATTTT
TRBV2,NA,TRBJ2-5,NA,CASSESGGETQYF,TGTGCCAGCAGTGAAAGTGGGGGAGAGACCCAGTACTTC
TRBV7-9,TRBD2,TRBJ2-3,NA,CASSLKWRLAGRTDTQYF,TGTGCCAGCAGCTTAAAATGGAGACTAGCGGGTCGCACAGATACGCAGTATTTT
TRBV20-1,TRBD1,TRBJ2-2,few,CSASRQGGTGELFF,TGCAGTGCTAGTAGACAGGGTGGCACCGGGGAGCTGTTTTTT
TRBV24-1,NA,TRBJ2-5,NA,CATGGDGETQYF,TGTGCCACAGGGGGGGACGGGGAGACCCAGTACTTC
TRBV7-3,NA,TRBJ2-3,NA,CASSLSGYTDTQYF,TGTGCCAGCAGCTTATCAGGGTACACAGATACGCAGTATTTT
TRBV12-5,TRBD2,TRBJ2-7,NA,CASGSMGLANYEQYF,TGTGCTAGTGGTTCGATGGGACTAGCGAACTACGAGCAGTACTTC
TRBV11-3,NA,TRBJ1-1,few,CASSLQGNTEAFF,TGTGCCAGCAGCTTACAGGGGAACACTGAAGCTTTCTTT
TRBV6-2/TRBV6-3,NA,TRBJ2-7,NA,CASSKATEQYF,TGTGCCAGCAGTAAGGCGACGGAGCAGTACTTC
TRBV27,NA,TRBJ1-6,few,CASSGSRNNSPLHF,TGTGCCAGCAGCGGGTCTCGCAATAATTCACCCCTCCACTTT
TRBV7-2,NA,TRBJ1-1,NA,CASSLNGGTEAFF,TGTGCCAGCAGTTTAAATGGAGGGACTGAAGCTTTCTTT
TRBV6-2/TRBV6-3,NA,TRBJ2-2,few,CASRRPPGATGELFF,TGTGCCAGCAGGCGGCCCCCCGGGGCCACCGGGGAGCTGTTTTTT
TRBV29-1,TRBD2,TRBJ2-5,NA,CSVARRLAGDETQYF,TGCAGCGTTGCCAGGAGACTAGCGGGAGATGAGACCCAGTACTTC
TRBV19,TRBD1,TRBJ1-5,NA,CASSIQGTANQPQHF,TGTGCCAGTAGTATCCAGGGGACAGCGAATCAGCCCCAGCATTTT
TRBV6-2/TRBV6-3,NA,TRBJ1-5,NA,CASSYSTAEQPQHF,TGTGCCAGCAGTTACTCGACCGCCGAACAGCCCCAGCATTTT
TRBV14,TRBD2,TRBJ2-7,NA,CASSQVTSGLSSYEQYF,TGTGCCAGCAGCCAGGTGACTAGCGGTCTAAGCTCCTACGAGCAGTACTTC
TRBV24-1,NA,TRBJ2-4,NA,CATSDTGPANIQYF,TGTGCCACCAGTGATACGGGGCCTGCAAACATTCAGTACTTC
TRBV28,NA,TRBJ2-6,NA,CASRELGVGANVLTF,TGTGCCAGCAGGGAGCTGGGGGTAGGGGCCAACGTCCTGACTTTC
TRBV21-1,NA,TRBJ2-3,few,CASSPLDTQYF,TGTGCCAGCAGTCCTTTGGATACGCAGTATTTT
TRBV6-1,NA,TRBJ1-5,few,CASNPGGRNQPQHF,TGTGCCAGCAACCCCGGGGGCAGGAATCAGCCCCAGCATTTT
TRBV5-1,NA,TRBJ2-3,NA,CASSLRDTQYF,TGCGCCAGCAGCTTGCGAGATACGCAGTATTTT